Each of the 11 T cell receptor beta chains below was sequenced from the same sample in a study of cytomegalovirus exposure and HLA in healthy donors. The PCR made use of 60 Vbeta and 13 Jbeta primers. TCRdb's table, derived via immunoSEQ multiplex PCR, lists solely in-frame clones and lacks some. The data show 90,000 to 140,000 clones, roughly 80% seen once. Specimen: PBMCs. These receptors all come from a man younger than 40 in good health and CMV-seropositive.

J is TRBJ2-1 and V is TRBV28, with D hard to call. The CDR3 is 14 amino acids. The germline CDR1 and CDR2 sequences are MDHEN and SYDVKM. Trimming took off 6 bases at V and 5 bases at J, with 14 bases between the two ends. The CDR3 protein is CASSPTGSDNEQFF. The DNA of the CDR3 is TGTGCCAGCAGCCCCACCGGGTCTGACAATGAGCAGTTCTTC.

This chain connects TRBV5-6 to TRBJ2-5, with 10 bases that match TRBD1. Germline trimming cut 5 bases from V and 5 bases from J; bases unmatched to any gene: 3. Germline loops: CDR1 SGHDT, CDR2 YYEEEE. The CDR3 sequence is 13 residues long. CDR3 sequence reads: CASRGTGVETQYF. In nucleotides, the CDR3 is TGTGCCAGCAGGGGGACAGGGGTCGAGACCCAGTACTTC.

The J gene is TRBJ2-2, the V gene TRBV27, with 10 bases aligning to TRBD2. V shed 5 bases and J 8 bases; nucleotides not matched to a gene: 8. This CDR3 is built from 15 residues. Germline CDR1 and CDR2: MNHEY and SMNVEV (reference sequence). CDR3 loop: CASSPSGGAFGELFF. The DNA of the CDR3 is TGTGCCAGCAGTCCGAGCGGGGGGGCCTTTGGGGAGCTGTTTTTT.

A single count supports this clone. This rearrangement joins TRBV6-1 to TRBJ2-7, with TRBD1 identical over 9 bases. CDR1 MNHNS and CDR2 SASEGT come from the germline V gene. V trimming: 3 bases; J trimming: 1 base; junction bases outside the gene matches: 4. The length of the CDR3 is 15 residues. The CDR3 region has the DNA TGTGCCAGCAGTGACCCGGGACAGGGATCCTACGAGCAGTACTTC. Its translation: CASSDPGQGSYEQYF.

The chain has TRBV5-1 and TRBJ2-5; a possible D gene is TRBD2 (6 bases). V lost 0 bases and J 1 base, leaving 13 bases between the germline ends. The CDR3 spans 16 residues. Germline V CDR1 and CDR2: SGHRS, YFSETQ. DNA for the CDR3: TGCGCCAGCAGCTTGGTGCCCCGGGGGTTCCAAGAGACCCAGTACTTC. Translated, it gives CASSLVPRGFQETQYF.

This clone has a single count. The J gene is TRBJ1-1, the V gene TRBV19, with TRBD1 matching over 7 bases. Germline-derived CDR1 and CDR2 are LNHDA and SQIVND (reference sequence). The J segment lost 1 base and the V segment lost 3 bases, leaving 2 bases of the junction unmatched. CDR3 length: 14 amino acids. The CDR3 spells CASSIDRANTEAFF. CDR3 nucleotide sequence: TGTGCCAGTAGTATCGACAGGGCGAACACTGAAGCTTTCTTT.

The chain has TRBV19 and TRBJ1-1; possible D gene TRBD1, 5 bases. Germline V CDR1 and CDR2: LNHDA, SQIVND (reference sequence). The V and J ends lost 3 bases and 11 bases respectively, with 16 bases between them. This CDR3 region has 13 residues. The CDR3 sequence: CASSIGTGNSAFF. CDR3 nucleotide sequence: TGTGCCAGTAGTATCGGCACAGGCAATTCGGCTTTCTTT.

The V gene is TRBV10-1, the J gene TRBJ2-7, with 12 positions matching TRBD1. CDR3 length: 15 residues. V shed 2 bases, J shed 7 bases, and the junction held 6 bases outside the gene matches. Germline loops: CDR1 WNHNN, CDR2 SYGVQD (reference sequence). The CDR3 DNA reads as TGCGCCAGCAGTGAGCGCCGGGACAGGGGGCGTGAGCAGTACTTC. Translating it yields CASSERRDRGREQYF.

The genes are TRBV11-2 and TRBJ2-6, with 12 bases lining up with TRBD2. The V segment lost 2 bases and the J segment 2 bases; nucleotides outside the gene matches: 4. CDR3 length: 18 residues. Germline V lookup: CDR1 SGHAT, CDR2 FQNNGV. As DNA, the CDR3 is TGTGCCAGCAGCTTAATCGGACTAGCGGGGACTGGGGCCAACGTCCTGACTTTC. Its translation: CASSLIGLAGTGANVLTF.

The sample holds one count of this clone. V usage is TRBV19 and J usage is TRBJ2-5, with 11 bases that match TRBD1. Looked up from germline, CDR1 is LNHDA and CDR2 is SQIVND (reference sequence). The CDR3 covers 15 residues. The V segment lost 6 bases and the J segment 4 bases; nucleotides outside the gene matches: 7. The CDR3 nucleotides read TGTGCCAGTAGGGAGGACAGGGGGCGCCGAGAGACCCAGTACTTC. It is translated as CASREDRGRRETQYF.

CDR3: CAAGRSGGGSPLHF. The CDR3 region has the DNA TGTGCCGCAGGGAGGTCGGGGGGGGGTTCACCCCTCCACTTT. The chain recombines TRBV2 with TRBJ1-6, with a weak D call TRBD1 (5 bases). V lost 11 bases to trimming and J lost 9 bases, with 20 bases between them. This CDR3 region has 14 residues. Germline V CDR1 and CDR2: SNHLY, FYNNEI. Variable domain in full (rest from reference TRBV2 and TRBJ1-6): EPEVTQTPSHQVTQMGQEVILRCVPISNHLYFYWYRQILGQKVEFLVSFYNNEISEKSEIFDDQFSVERPDGSNFTLKIRSTKLEDSAMYFCAAGRSGGGSPLHFGNGTRLTVT.